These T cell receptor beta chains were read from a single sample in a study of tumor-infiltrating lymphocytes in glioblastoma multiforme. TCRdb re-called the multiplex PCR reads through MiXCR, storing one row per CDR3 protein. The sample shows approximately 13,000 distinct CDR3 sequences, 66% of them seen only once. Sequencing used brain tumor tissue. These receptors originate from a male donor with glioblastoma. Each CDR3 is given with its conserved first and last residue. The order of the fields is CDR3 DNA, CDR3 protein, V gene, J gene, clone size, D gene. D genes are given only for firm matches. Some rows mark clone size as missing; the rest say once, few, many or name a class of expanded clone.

TGTGCCAGCAGCTCGATAGCGGGAGCGGGCGGGGAGCTGTTTTTT	CASSSIAGAGGELFF	TRBV11-2	TRBJ2-2	.	TRBD2
TGTGCCAGCAGCTCAGAAGAGGTTGGCACCGGTGAGCTGTTTTTT	CASSSEEVGTGELFF	TRBV7-9	TRBJ2-2	.	.
TGCAGTGCTAGGATGCCTGGGGGATCATACGGCTACACCTTC	CSARMPGGSYGYTF	TRBV20-1	TRBJ1-2	once	.
TGTGTCAGCAGCTTGGAGCCAGCGGCGAGCACCGGGGAGCTGCTTTTT	CVSSLEPAASTGELLF	TRBV5-5	TRBJ2-2	.	.
TGCAGTGCTAGAGGGGCAATAAATCAGCCCCAGCAGTTT	CSARGAINQPQQF	TRBV20-1	TRBJ1-5	.	.
TGTGCCAGCAACCCCTCCGGAGCGGGTCAGCCCCAGCATTTT	CASNPSGAGQPQHF	TRBV12-3/TRBV12-4	TRBJ1-5	once	.
TGCAGCGTTGCCATGGACAGAGAATTACCCCTCTACTTT	CSVAMDRELPLYF	TRBV29-1	TRBJ1-6	.	.
TGTGCCAGCAAGATCGACCTGATCGGGGAGCTATTTTTT	CASKIDLIGELFF	TRBV12-3/TRBV12-4	TRBJ2-2	.	.
TGTACCTGGAGTGTACCAGCCACAGGGAACACTGAAGCTTTCTTT	CTWSVPATGNTEAFF	TRBV30	TRBJ1-1	.	.
TGTGCCAGCAGGGGGGACAGTGAAAAACTGTTTTTT	CASRGDSEKLFF	TRBV6-5	TRBJ1-4	.	TRBD1
TGTGCCAGCAGTCCCCCCAGTTTAGGAGACATTCAGTATTTC	CASSPPSLGDIQYF	TRBV28	TRBJ2-4	.	.